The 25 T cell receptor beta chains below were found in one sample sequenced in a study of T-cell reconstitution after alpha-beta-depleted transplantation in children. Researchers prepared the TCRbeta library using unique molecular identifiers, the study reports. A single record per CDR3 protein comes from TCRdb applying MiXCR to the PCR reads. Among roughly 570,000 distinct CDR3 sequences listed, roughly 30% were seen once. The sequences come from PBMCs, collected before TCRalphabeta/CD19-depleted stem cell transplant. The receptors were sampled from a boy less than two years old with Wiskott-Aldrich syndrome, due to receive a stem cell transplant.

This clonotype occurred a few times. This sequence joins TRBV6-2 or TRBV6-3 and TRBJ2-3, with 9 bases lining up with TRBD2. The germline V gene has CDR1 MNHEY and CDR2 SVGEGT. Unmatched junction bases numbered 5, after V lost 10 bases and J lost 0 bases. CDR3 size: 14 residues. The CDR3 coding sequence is TGTGCCACAGTACTAGCGGGTAGCACAGATACGCAGTATTTT. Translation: CATVLAGSTDTQYF.

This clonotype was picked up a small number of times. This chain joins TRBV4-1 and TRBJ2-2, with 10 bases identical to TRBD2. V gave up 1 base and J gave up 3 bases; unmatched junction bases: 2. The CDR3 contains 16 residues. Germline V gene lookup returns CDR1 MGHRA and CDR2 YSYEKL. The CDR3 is CASSQGLAGDTGELFF. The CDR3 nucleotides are TGCGCCAGCAGCCAAGGGCTAGCGGGGGACACCGGGGAGCTGTTTTTT.

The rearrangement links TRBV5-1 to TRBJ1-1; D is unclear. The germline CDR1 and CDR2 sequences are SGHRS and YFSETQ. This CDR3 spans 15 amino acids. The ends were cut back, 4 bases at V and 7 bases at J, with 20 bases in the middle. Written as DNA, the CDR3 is TGCGCCAGCAGCCCCGGGGAGGCTTCTAGGGATGAAGCTTTCTTT. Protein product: CASSPGEASRDEAFF. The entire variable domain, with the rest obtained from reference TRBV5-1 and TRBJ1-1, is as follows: KAGVTQTPRYLIKTRGQQVTLSCSPISGHRSVSWYQQTPGQGLQFLFEYFSETQRNKGNFPGRFSGRQFSNSRSEMNVSTLELGDSALYLCASSPGEASRDEAFFGQGTRLTVV.

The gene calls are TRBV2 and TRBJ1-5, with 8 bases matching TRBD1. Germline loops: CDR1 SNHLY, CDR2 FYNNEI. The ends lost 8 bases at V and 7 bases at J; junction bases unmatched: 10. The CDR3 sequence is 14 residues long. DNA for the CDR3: TGTGCCAGCCAACCACAGGGGGTATCACAGCCCCAGCATTTT. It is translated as CASQPQGVSQPQHF.

CDR3 amino acids: CASSPAGGGETQYF. CDR3 nucleotide sequence: TGTGCCAGCAGTCCGGCGGGCGGAGGGGAGACCCAGTACTTC. This chain joins TRBV12-3 or TRBV12-4 and TRBJ2-5; a weak D match, TRBD2 (6 bases). Trimming left V 5 bases short and J 5 bases short, with 15 bases between. The CDR3 spans 14 residues.

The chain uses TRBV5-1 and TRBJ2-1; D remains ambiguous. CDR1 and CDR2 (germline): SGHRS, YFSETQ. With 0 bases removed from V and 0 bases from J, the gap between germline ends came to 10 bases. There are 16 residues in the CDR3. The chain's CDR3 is CASSLGTVGSYNEQFF. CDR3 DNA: TGCGCCAGCAGCTTGGGTACAGTAGGCTCCTACAATGAGCAGTTCTTC.

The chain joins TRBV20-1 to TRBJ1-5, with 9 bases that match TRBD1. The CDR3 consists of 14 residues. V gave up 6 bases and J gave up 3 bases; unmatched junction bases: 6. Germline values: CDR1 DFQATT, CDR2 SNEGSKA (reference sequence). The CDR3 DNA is TGCAGTGCCACACAGGGGGCTATCAATCAGCCCCAGCATTTT. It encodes CSATQGAINQPQHF.

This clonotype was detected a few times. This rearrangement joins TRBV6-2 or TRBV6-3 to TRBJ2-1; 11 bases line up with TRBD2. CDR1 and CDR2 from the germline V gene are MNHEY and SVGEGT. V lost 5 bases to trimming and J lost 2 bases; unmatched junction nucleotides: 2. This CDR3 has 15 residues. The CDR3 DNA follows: TGTGCCAGCAGTATAGCGGGAGGGGCCTACAATGAGCAGTTCTTC. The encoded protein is CASSIAGGAYNEQFF.

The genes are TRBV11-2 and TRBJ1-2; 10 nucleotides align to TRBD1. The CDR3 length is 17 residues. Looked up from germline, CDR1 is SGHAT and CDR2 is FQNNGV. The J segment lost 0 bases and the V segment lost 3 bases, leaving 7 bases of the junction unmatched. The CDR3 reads CASSFRDRGEANYGYTF. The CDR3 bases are TGTGCCAGCAGCTTTAGGGACAGGGGAGAAGCTAACTATGGCTACACCTTC.

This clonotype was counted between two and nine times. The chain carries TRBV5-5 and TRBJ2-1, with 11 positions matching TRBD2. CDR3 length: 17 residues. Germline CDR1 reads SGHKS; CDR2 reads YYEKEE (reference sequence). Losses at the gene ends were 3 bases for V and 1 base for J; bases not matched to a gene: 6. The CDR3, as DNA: TGTGCCAGCAGCTCGAGGACTAGCGGGTATTCCTACAATGAGCAGTTCTTC. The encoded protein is CASSSRTSGYSYNEQFF.

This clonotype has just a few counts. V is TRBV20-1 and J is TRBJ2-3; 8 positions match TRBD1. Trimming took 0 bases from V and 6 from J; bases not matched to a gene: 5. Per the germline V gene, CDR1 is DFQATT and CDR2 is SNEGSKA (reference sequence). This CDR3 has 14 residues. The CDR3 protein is CSARDDRGSDTQYF. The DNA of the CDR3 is TGCAGTGCTAGAGATGACAGGGGCTCGGATACGCAGTATTTT.

The DNA of the CDR3 is TGTGCCAGCGGACTGACAGGGGTCTACAATGAGCAGTTCTTC. Protein sequence: CASGLTGVYNEQFF. V gene TRBV28 combines with J gene TRBJ2-1; 8 bases are a match to TRBD1. CDR1 MDHEN and CDR2 SYDVKM come from the germline V gene. The CDR3 runs 14 residues. With V trimmed by 8 bases and J by 3 bases, 6 bases remained unmatched.

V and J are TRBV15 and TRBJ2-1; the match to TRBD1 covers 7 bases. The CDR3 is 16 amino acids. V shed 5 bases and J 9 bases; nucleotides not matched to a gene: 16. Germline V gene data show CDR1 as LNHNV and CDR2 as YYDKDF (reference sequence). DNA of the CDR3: TGTGCCACCAGCGCATTCGACAGGGCAAGGGGTACTGAGCAGTTCTTC. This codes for CATSAFDRARGTEQFF.

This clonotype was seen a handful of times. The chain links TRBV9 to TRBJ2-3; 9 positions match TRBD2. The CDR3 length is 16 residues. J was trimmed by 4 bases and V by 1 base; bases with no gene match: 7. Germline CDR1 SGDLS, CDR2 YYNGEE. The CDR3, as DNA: TGTGCCAGCAGCGTATCGGCGGGAGGGGTTGCAGATACGCAGTATTTT. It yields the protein CASSVSAGGVADTQYF.

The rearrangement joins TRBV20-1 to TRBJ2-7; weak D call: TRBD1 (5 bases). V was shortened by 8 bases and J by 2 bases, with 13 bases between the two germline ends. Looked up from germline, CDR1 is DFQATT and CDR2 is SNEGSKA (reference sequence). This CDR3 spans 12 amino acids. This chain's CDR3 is CSPRAGTYEQYF. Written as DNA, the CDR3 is TGCAGTCCAAGGGCAGGGACCTACGAGCAGTACTTC.

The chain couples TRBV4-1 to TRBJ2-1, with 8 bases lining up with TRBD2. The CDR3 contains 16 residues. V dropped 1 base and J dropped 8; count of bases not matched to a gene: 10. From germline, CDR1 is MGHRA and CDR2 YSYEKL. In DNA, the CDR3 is TGCGCCAGCAGCCAAGCGGACGGGAGGGTCCGGGATGAGCAGTTCTTC. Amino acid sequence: CASSQADGRVRDEQFF.

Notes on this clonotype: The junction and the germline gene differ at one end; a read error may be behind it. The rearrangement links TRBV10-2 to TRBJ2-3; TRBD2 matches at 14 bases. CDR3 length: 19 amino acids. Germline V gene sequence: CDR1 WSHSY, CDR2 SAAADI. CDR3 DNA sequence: TGCGCCAGCAGCGAGTCGCCGTCCGGGACTAGCGGGAGAGCAGATACGCAGTATTTT. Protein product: CASSESPSGTSGRADTQYF.

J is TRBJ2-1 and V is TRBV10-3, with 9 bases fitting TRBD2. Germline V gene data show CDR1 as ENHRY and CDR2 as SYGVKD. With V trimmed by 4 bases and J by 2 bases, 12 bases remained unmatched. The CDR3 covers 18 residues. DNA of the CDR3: TGTGCCATCAGTGCCTACGATGGTAGCGGGAGTGCCTACAATGAGCAGTTCTTC. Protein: CAISAYDGSGSAYNEQFF.

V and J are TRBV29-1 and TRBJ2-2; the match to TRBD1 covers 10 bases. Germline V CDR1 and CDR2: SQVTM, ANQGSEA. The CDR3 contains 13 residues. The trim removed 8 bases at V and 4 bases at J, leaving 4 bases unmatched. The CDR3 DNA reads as TGCAGCACAAGGACAGGGGGCACCGGGGAGCTGTTTTTT. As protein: CSTRTGGTGELFF.

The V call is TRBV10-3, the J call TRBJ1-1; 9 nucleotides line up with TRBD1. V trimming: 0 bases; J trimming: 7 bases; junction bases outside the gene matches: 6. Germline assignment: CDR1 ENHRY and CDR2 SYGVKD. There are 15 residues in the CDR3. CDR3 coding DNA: TGTGCCATCAGTGAGTCTAGGACGACAGGGGGTGAAGCTTTCTTT. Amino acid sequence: CAISESRTTGGEAFF.

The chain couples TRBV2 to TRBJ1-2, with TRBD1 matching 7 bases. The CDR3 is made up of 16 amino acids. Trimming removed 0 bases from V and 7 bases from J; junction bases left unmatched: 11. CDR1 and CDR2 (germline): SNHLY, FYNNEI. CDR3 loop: CASSEARTGTAGGYTF. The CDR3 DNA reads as TGTGCCAGCAGTGAAGCGAGGACAGGAACGGCCGGTGGCTACACCTTC.

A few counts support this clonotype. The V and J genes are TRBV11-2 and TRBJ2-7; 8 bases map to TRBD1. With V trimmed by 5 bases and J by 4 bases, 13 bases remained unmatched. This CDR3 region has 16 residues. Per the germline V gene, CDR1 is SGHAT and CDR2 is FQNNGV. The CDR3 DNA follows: TGTGCCAGCAGCCCGATCCCCTCTCAGGGGGCATACGAGCAGTACTTC. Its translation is CASSPIPSQGAYEQYF.

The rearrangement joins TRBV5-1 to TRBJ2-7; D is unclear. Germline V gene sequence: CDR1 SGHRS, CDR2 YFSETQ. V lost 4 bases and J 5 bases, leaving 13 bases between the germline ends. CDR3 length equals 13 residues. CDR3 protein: CASSVEQPDEQYF. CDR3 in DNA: TGCGCCAGCAGCGTAGAACAGCCGGACGAGCAGTACTTC.

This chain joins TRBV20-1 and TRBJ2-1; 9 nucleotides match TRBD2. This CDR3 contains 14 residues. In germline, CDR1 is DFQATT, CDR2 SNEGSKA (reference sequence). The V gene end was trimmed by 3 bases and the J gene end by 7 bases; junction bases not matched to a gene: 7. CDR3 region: CSASISGRRNEQFF. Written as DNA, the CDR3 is TGCAGTGCTAGTATTAGCGGGAGAAGAAATGAGCAGTTCTTC.

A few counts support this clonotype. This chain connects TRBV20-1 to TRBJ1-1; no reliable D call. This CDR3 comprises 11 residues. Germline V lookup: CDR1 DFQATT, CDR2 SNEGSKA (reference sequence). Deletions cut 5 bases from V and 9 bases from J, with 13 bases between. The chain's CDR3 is CSAGDMIKAFF. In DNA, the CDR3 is TGCAGTGCTGGCGACATGATTAAAGCTTTCTTT.